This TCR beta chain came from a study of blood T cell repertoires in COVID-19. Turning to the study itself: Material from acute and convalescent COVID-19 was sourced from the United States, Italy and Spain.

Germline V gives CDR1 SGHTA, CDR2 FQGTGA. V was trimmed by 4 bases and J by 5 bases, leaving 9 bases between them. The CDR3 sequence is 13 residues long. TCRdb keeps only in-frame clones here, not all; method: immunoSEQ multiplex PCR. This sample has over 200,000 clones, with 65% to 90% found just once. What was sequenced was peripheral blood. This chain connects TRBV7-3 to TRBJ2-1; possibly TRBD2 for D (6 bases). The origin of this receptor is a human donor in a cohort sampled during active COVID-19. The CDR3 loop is CASSSRGNNEQFF. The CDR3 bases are TGTGCCAGCAGCTCTCGGGGGAACAATGAGCAGTTCTTC.